This TCR beta chain appears in the sequencing data of a study of Ad26.COV2.S vaccination and SARS-CoV-2 variants. Study context: Donor had been placed in the Ad26.COV2.S arm of the COV1001 trial. Ad26.COV2.S was injected intramuscularly once or twice, 56 days apart.

Details on this clone: No antigen is known for it.

Study conclusions and caveats: Once vaccination had occurred, spike-specific CD8+ and CD4+ T cell responses reportedly showed substantial breadth.

V lost 7 bases, J lost 0 bases, and 12 bases lay in between. The CDR3 spans 14 residues. The germline V gene has CDR1 MNHGY and CDR2 SAAAGT. This table comes from immunoSEQ multiplex PCR, and its TCRdb copy is limited to in-frame clones, with some not included. The table lists 350,000 to 450,000 clones, around 92% of them singletons. Documented treatment: around 19 received Ad26.COV2.S at low or high dose, single or two shots; about 5 received placebo; per-sample allocation not given. At day 63 after the first vaccine or placebo injection, samples were drawn. An Ad26 vector carrying the Wuhan-strain SARS-CoV-2 spike served as the vaccine.

The TCR was taken from a person aged 18-60 years who received the Ad26.COV2.S COVID-19 vaccine or a placebo. The V and J genes are TRBV6-8 and TRBJ1-2; D is undetermined. The material was peripheral blood, obtained in a trial of Ad26.COV2.S vaccine versus placebo. The CDR3 DNA reads TGTGCCAGCAACACTCATAGGGCTAACTATGGCTACACCTTC. Amino acids: CASNTHRANYGYTF.